Listed below are T cell receptor beta chains from one sample, sequenced in a study of OX40 agonist ivuxolimab in advanced cancers. Measured with immunoSEQ multiplex PCR; TCRdb has only the in-frame clones, and not every one. This sample has tens of thousands of clones; about 80% occur once, and the top ten carry roughly 36%. Sequenced material: CD4+ or CD8+ T cells sorted from blood, taken in a trial of the OX40 agonist ivuxolimab. The receptors come from an adult with an advanced solid tumor such as melanoma, head and neck, liver or kidney cancer. CDR3s include the opening cysteine and the closing phenylalanine or tryptophan. The D gene is left open where the match is weak. The listing skips clone size in some rows; elsewhere it reads once, few, many or a size class.

15,TRBD2,NA,TRBV5-1,TRBJ2-1,TGCGCCAGCAGCTTGGACGGCGGGAGGTACAATGAGCAGTTCTTC,CASSLDGGRYNEQFF
14,NA,NA,TRBV9,TRBJ2-5,TGTGCCAGCAGCGTAGACGGAGGCAGAGAGACCCAGTACTTC,CASSVDGGRETQYF
15,NA,NA,TRBV4-1,TRBJ1-4,TGCGCCAGCAGCCCCAACGCGGACGCTGTAGTTGCGCTGTTTTTT,CASSPNADAVVALFF
13,TRBD2,NA,TRBV6-5,TRBJ2-7,TGTGCCAGCAGTAGTGGGACTAGCTACGAGCAGTACTTC,CASSSGTSYEQYF
11,NA,few,TRBV6-5,TRBJ1-1,TGTGCCAGCGGATGGAACACTGAAGCTTTCTTT,CASGWNTEAFF
15,TRBD1,once,TRBV19,TRBJ2-1,TGTGCCAGTAGCACCGGGACAGAGGTTTACAATGAGCAGTTCTTC,CASSTGTEVYNEQFF
15,NA,NA,TRBV7-9,TRBJ2-2,TGTGCCAGCAGCCCTTCGACGGTGTCAACCGGGGAGCTGTTTTTT,CASSPSTVSTGELFF
15,NA,NA,TRBV7-6,TRBJ1-4,TGTGCCAGCAGCTTAGTCAGGGGAGGAGATGAAAAACTGTTTTTT,CASSLVRGGDEKLFF
15,NA,few,TRBV6-4,TRBJ2-7,TGTGCCAGCAGTGACTCTGGGGACGGCTCCTACGAGCAGTACTTC,CASSDSGDGSYEQYF
14,NA,NA,TRBV18,TRBJ2-5,TGTGCCAGCTCACCAACGACACACCAAGAGACCCAGTACTTC,CASSPTTHQETQYF
14,NA,NA,TRBV9,TRBJ1-2,TGTGCCAGCAGCCCCCGGGACACCGAGCGTGGCTACACCTTC,CASSPRDTERGYTF
15,TRBD1,NA,TRBV5-8,TRBJ2-1,TGTGCCAGCAGCCAAACCGGGACAGGGTTCAATGAGCAGTTCTTC,CASSQTGTGFNEQFF
15,NA,NA,TRBV9,TRBJ2-6,TGTGCCAGCAGCGGGGCTATCTCTGGGGCCAACGTCCTGACTTTC,CASSGAISGANVLTF
16,NA,once,TRBV25-1,TRBJ2-1,TGTGCCAGCAGTGAAGAGTTAGGGGCTGCCTACAATGAGCAGTTCTTC,CASSEELGAAYNEQFF
12,TRBD2,NA,TRBV5-1,TRBJ2-1,TGCGCCAGCAAGACTAGCGGAGGGGGGTTGGTCTTC,CASKTSGGGLVF
14,TRBD2,NA,TRBV6-1,TRBJ2-7,TGTGCCAGCAGTGACGCGGGGGACGACTACGAGCAGTACTTC,CASSDAGDDYEQYF
14,NA,NA,TRBV4-1,TRBJ1-5,TGCGCCAGCAGCCAACAGACAGACAATCAGCCCCAGCATTTT,CASSQQTDNQPQHF
13,NA,once,TRBV7-7,TRBJ2-5,TGTGCTAGCAGCTCACCAGGGACCGAGACCCAGTACTTC,CASSSPGTETQYF
14,NA,few,TRBV4-1,TRBJ1-2,TGCGCCAGCAGCCATCCGACAACAGACTATGGCTACACCTTC,CASSHPTTDYGYTF
16,NA,once,TRBV7-9,TRBJ2-1,TGTGCCAGCAGCACTACCGGGATTAGCTCCTACAATGAGCAGTTCTTC,CASSTTGISSYNEQFF
14,NA,NA,TRBV28,TRBJ2-5,TGTGCCAGCACTTCACGGGGGTACGGAGAGACCCAGTACTTC,CASTSRGYGETQYF
14,NA,once,TRBV27,TRBJ2-1,TGTGCCAGCAGTTTGCTGGCGGCGAACAATGAGCAGTTCTTC,CASSLLAANNEQFF
15,TRBD2,NA,TRBV15,TRBJ2-7,TGTGCCACCAGCAGAGAGAGCGGGAGCTCCTACGAGCAGTACTTC,CATSRESGSSYEQYF
15,NA,few,TRBV4-2,TRBJ2-5,TGTGCCAGCAGCCCCATGGTAGGGCTGGTCGTGACCCAGTACTTC,CASSPMVGLVVTQYF
13,NA,NA,TRBV6-6,TRBJ1-2,TGTGCCAGCTCGGGGCCGGGCCTGGGGGGCTACACCTTC,CASSGPGLGGYTF
15,TRBD2,NA,TRBV4-1,TRBJ2-1,TGCGCCAGCAGCCAAGTACTAGCGGGTATGAATGAGCAGTTCTTC,CASSQVLAGMNEQFF
15,NA,medium-sized,TRBV11-2,TRBJ2-5,TGTGCCAGCAGCTTGAAGTGGGGGTTTGGAGAGACCCAGTACTTC,CASSLKWGFGETQYF
15,NA,NA,TRBV7-9,TRBJ1-4,TGTGCCAGCAGCTTCTTGGGGGCGCGGAATGAAAAACTGTTTTTT,CASSFLGARNEKLFF
13,NA,NA,TRBV27,TRBJ2-4,TGTGCCAGCAGTTTCGGAGCCAAAAACATTCAGTACTTC,CASSFGAKNIQYF
17,TRBD2,NA,TRBV4-2,TRBJ2-1,TGTGCCAGCAGCCAAGAGTCGGGACTAGCGGGAGTAGGTGAGCAGTTCTTC,CASSQESGLAGVGEQFF
15,NA,NA,TRBV28,TRBJ2-3,TGTGCCAGCAGTTTCGCGTCGTCTGGGACAGATACGCAGTATTTT,CASSFASSGTDTQYF